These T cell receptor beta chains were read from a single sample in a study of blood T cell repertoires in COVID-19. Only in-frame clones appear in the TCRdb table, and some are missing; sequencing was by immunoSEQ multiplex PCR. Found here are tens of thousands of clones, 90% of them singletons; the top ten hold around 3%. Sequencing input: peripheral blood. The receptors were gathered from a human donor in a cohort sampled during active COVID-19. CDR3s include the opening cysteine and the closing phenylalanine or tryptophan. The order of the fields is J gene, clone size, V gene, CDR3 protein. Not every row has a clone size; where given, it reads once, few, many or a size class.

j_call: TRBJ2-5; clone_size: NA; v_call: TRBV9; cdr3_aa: CASSAGTGALQETQYF
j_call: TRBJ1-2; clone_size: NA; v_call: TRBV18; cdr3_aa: CASSPEGSNYGYTF
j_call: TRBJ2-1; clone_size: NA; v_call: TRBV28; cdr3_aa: CASSFGQGVVYRYNEQFF
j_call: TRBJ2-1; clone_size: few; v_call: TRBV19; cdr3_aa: CASSIRGRAGDEQFF
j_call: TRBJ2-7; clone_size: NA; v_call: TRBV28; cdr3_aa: CASSTTGLAGTFYEQYF
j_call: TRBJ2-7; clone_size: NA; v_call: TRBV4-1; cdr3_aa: CASSPLTGGDYEQYF
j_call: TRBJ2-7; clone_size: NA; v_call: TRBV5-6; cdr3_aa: CASSKRDWSYEQYF
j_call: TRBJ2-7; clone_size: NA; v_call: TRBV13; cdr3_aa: CASSTVSGRSYEQYF
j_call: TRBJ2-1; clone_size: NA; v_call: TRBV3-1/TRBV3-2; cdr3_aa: CASSPRDRGAEQFF
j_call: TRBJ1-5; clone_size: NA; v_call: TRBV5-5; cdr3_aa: CASSLGVRGSNQPQHF
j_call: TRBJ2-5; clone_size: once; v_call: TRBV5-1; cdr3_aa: CASSPGDSDSETQYF
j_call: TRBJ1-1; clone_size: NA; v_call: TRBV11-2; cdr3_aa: CASSWGGSIEAFF
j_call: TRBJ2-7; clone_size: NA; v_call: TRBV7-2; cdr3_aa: CASSPQGAQSYEQYF
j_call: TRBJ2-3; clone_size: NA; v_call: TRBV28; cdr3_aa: CASSSLAQSTDTQYF
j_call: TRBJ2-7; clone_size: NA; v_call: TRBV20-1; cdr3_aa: CSASEIGGAHEQYF
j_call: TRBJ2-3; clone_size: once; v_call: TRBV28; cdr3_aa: CASRTGGADTQYF
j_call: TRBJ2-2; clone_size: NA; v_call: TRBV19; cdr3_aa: CASSTQGGGANTGELFF
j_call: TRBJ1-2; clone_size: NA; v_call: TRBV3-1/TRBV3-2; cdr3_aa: CASSQRGGEGYTF
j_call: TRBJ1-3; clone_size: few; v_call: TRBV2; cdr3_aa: CASSRTGLSGNTIYF
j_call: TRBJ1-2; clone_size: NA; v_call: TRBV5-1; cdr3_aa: CASSPTGGDYGYTF
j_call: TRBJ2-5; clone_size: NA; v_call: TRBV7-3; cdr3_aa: CASSLWEQETQYF
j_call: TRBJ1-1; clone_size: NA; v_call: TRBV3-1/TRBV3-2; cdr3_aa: CASSQDPYGAFF
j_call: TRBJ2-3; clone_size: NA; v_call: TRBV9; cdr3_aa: CASSALSVAPDTQYF
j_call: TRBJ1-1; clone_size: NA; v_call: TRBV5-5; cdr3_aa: CASSTDINRAEAFF
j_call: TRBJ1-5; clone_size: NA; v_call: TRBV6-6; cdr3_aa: CASSYSKQPQHF
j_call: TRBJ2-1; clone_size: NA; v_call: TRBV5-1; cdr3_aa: CASSAGTRHNEQFF
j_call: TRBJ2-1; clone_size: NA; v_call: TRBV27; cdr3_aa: CASSPRVAGGNNEQFF
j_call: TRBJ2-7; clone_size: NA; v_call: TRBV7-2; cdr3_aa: CASSLRETAGKYF
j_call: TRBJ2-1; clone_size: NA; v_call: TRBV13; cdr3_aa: CASSLRLGDSDNEQFF
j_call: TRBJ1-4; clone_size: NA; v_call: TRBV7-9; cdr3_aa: CASSAWTGELSTNEKLFF
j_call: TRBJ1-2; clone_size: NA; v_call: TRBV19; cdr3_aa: CASATGIASGYTF
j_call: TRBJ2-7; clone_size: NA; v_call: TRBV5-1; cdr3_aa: CASSFAGGLREQYF
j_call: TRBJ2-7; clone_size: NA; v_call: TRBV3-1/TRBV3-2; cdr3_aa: CASSQGLAGNYEQYF
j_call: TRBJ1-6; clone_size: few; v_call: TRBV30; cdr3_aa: CAWNLRGTSYNSPLHF